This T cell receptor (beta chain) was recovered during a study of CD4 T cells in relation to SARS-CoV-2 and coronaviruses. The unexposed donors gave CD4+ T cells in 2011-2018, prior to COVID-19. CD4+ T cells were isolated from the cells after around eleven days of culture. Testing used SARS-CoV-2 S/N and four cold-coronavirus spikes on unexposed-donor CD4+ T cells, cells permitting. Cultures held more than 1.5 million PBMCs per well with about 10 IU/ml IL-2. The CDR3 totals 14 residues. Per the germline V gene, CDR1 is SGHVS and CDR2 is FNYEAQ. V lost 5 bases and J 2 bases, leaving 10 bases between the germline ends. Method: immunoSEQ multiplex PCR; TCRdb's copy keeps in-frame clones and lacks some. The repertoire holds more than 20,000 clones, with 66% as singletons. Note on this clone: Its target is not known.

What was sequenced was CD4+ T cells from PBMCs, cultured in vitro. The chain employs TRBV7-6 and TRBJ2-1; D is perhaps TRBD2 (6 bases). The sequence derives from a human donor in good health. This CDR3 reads CASSPRGTYNEQFF. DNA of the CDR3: TGTGCCAGCAGCCCGCGGGGTACCTACAATGAGCAGTTCTTC.